This entry features one T cell receptor beta chain sequence. The sample belongs to a study of blood T cell repertoires in COVID-19. Turning to the study itself: Sample material is recorded as cDNA or gDNA derived from T cells, B-cell-depleted T cells, or PBMCs.

V lost 1 base and J 5 bases, leaving 6 bases between the germline ends. Germline CDR1 SGHDT, CDR2 YYEEEE. The CDR3 sequence is 12 residues long. In the authors' workflow: Reference gene primer amplification gave estimated nucleated cell counts. Assay used: immunoSEQ multiplex PCR; TCRdb lists only in-frame clones, some missing. Clone size and V and J calls were adopted from that table, with D and trimming inferred from the DNA. The repertoire consists of about 99,000 clones, with about nine tenths occurring once and the leading ten covering 17%. The chain joins TRBV5-6 to TRBJ1-1, with D uncertain. Sequenced material: peripheral blood. The sequence was obtained from a woman of 80 years or more in a cohort sampled during active COVID-19. The CDR3 loop is CASSLPVTEAFF. The CDR3 DNA reads TGTGCCAGCAGCTTGCCCGTGACTGAAGCTTTCTTT.